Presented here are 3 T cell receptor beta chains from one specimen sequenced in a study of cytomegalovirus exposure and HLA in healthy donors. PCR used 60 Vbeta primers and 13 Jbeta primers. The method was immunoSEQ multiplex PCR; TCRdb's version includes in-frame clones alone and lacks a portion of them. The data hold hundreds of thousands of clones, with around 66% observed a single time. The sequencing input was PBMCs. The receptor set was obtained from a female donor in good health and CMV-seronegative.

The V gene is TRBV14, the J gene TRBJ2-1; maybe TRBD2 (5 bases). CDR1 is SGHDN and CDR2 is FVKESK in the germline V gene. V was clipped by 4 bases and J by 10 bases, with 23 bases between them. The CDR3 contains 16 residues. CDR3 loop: CASSPPTSLGLREQFF. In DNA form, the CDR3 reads TGTGCCAGCAGCCCACCCACTAGTTTAGGGCTAAGGGAGCAGTTCTTC.

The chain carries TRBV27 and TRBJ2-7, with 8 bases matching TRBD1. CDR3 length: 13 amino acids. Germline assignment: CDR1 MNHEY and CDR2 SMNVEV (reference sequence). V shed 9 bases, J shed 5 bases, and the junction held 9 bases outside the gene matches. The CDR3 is CARLSDRANEQYF. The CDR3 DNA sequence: TGTGCCAGACTCTCGGACAGGGCCAACGAGCAGTACTTC.

The CDR3 coding sequence is TGTGCCAGCAGCTTGGCTAGCGGGAGGGCCCTCACCGGGGAGCTGTTTTTT. Its translation: CASSLASGRALTGELFF. The chain carries TRBV5-6 and TRBJ2-2, with TRBD2 matching over 12 bases. This CDR3 comprises 17 residues. V lost 0 bases and J lost 4; bases outside the gene matches: 4. The germline gives CDR1 SGHDT, CDR2 YYEEEE.